The 11 T cell receptor beta chains listed next were all sequenced from one sample in a study of blood T cell repertoires in COVID-19. TCRdb keeps only in-frame clones here, not all; method: immunoSEQ multiplex PCR. This sample has roughly 41,000 clones, with 87% found just once. Sequencing was done on a sample of peripheral blood. All receptors come from a human donor in a cohort sampled during active COVID-19.

The V and J genes are TRBV6-2 or TRBV6-3 and TRBJ1-6; D unclear. The CDR3 is made up of 19 amino acids. The germline CDR1 and CDR2 sequences are MNHEY and SVGEGT. Trimming shortened V by 0 bases and J by 4 bases, and 19 bases separated the two germline ends. The CDR3 protein is CASSYSVPGWLNYNSPLHF. The DNA for the CDR3 is TGTGCCAGCAGTTACTCAGTTCCAGGATGGCTTAATTATAATTCACCCCTCCACTTT.

The rearrangement links TRBV6-6 to TRBJ1-1; weak D call: TRBD1 (6 bases). This CDR3 contains 14 residues. With 5 bases removed from V and 4 bases from J, the gap between germline ends came to 14 bases. Germline V gives CDR1 MNHNY, CDR2 SVGAGI (reference sequence). CDR3: CASSGGGASTEAFF. CDR3 nucleotide sequence: TGTGCCAGCAGTGGGGGGGGCGCGTCCACTGAAGCTTTCTTT.

This sequence joins TRBV19 and TRBJ2-5; a weak D match, TRBD2 (6 bases). CDR3 length equals 14 residues. Germline V gene sequence: CDR1 LNHDA, CDR2 SQIVND (reference sequence). Trimming left V 8 bases short and J 2 bases short, with 15 bases between. The CDR3 region is CASSGDAGQETQYF. The CDR3 DNA reads TGTGCCAGTTCGGGGGACGCGGGACAAGAGACCCAGTACTTC. Full variable domain (remainder filled in from reference TRBV19 and TRBJ2-5): DGGITQSPKYLFRKEGQNVTLSCEQNLNHDAMYWYRQDPGQGLRLIYYSQIVNDFQKGDIAEGYSVSREKKESFPLTVTSAQKNPTAFYLCASSGDAGQETQYFGPGTRLLVL.

The chain combines TRBV24-1 with TRBJ1-5; D might be TRBD1 (6 bases). The V end was cut by 7 bases, the J end by 2 bases, with 20 bases between. The CDR3 loop spans 17 amino acids. Germline V gene sequence: CDR1 KGHDR, CDR2 SFDVKD. As DNA, the CDR3 is TGTGCCACCAGCCCACCGGGACAAAAGGATGGCAATCAGCCCCAGCATTTT. Translated: CATSPPGQKDGNQPQHF.

The rearrangement joins TRBV6-5 to TRBJ2-1, with TRBD2 as a possible D gene (6 bases). The CDR3 extends over 13 amino acids. Germline V gene lookup returns CDR1 MNHEY and CDR2 SVGAGI. Trimming took off 0 bases at V and 12 bases at J, with 12 bases between the two ends. The CDR3 spells CASSYSEGLGQFF. CDR3 DNA sequence: TGTGCCAGCAGTTACTCGGAGGGCTTAGGGCAGTTCTTC.

The V gene is TRBV18, the J gene TRBJ2-3, with TRBD2 identical over 15 bases. The germline V gene has CDR1 KGHSH and CDR2 LQKENI. The V segment lost 0 bases and the J segment 0 bases; nucleotides outside the gene matches: 1. This CDR3 has 18 amino acids. CDR3 nucleotide sequence: TGTGCCAGCTCACCACCGGGACTAGCGGGGGGAAGCACAGATACGCAGTATTTT. As protein: CASSPPGLAGGSTDTQYF. The full variable domain, its missing parts supplied by reference TRBV18 and TRBJ2-3, is NAGVMQNPRHLVRRRGQEARLRCSPMKGHSHVYWYRQLPEEGLKFMVYLQKENIIDESGMPKERFSAEFPKEGPSILRIQQVVRGDSAAYFCASSPPGLAGGSTDTQYFGPGTRLTVL.

This clone was seen only a few times. This chain joins TRBV10-3 and TRBJ2-5; TRBD2 aligns across 12 bases. V trimming: 0 bases; J trimming: 2 bases; junction bases outside the gene matches: 4. CDR1 is ENHRY, CDR2 SYGVKD, per germline. The CDR3 consists of 17 residues. CDR3 residues: CAISESNGLAGQETQYF. The CDR3 bases are TGTGCCATCAGTGAGTCGAACGGACTAGCGGGGCAAGAGACCCAGTACTTC.

The chain carries TRBV27 and TRBJ2-7; D remains unclear. Germline lookup yields CDR1 MNHEY and CDR2 SMNVEV (reference sequence). Trimming removed 3 bases from V and 2 bases from J, with 11 bases in between. The CDR3 is 14 amino acids. This chain's CDR3 is CASSFGPIPYEQYF. The CDR3 DNA reads TGTGCCAGCAGTTTCGGTCCCATTCCCTACGAGCAGTACTTC.

This chain connects TRBV18 to TRBJ2-7; 11 bases map to TRBD2. Germline CDR1 reads KGHSH; CDR2 reads LQKENI. V was clipped by 0 bases and J by 5 bases; unmatched bases: 6. CDR3 length: 16 residues. The CDR3, as DNA: TGTGCCAGCTCACCACCGGGGCTAGCGGGAGGAAACGAGCAGTACTTC. This gives the protein CASSPPGLAGGNEQYF.

The chain carries TRBV6-5 and TRBJ2-4; D remains ambiguous. Trimming left V 6 bases short and J 0 bases short, with 12 bases between. CDR3 length: 15 residues. Germline CDR1 is MNHEY and CDR2 is SVGAGI. CDR3 coding DNA: TGTGCCAGCAGCAACAGCATTCTAGCCAAAAACATTCAGTACTTC. Residues: CASSNSILAKNIQYF.

The DNA of the CDR3 is TGTGCCAGCAGCCAAGATTTAACAGGGGGAGGCTACACCTTC. Its translation is CASSQDLTGGGYTF. The rearrangement uses TRBV3-1 (or the pseudogene TRBV3-2) and TRBJ1-2, with 8 nucleotides matching TRBD1. Germline V CDR1 and CDR2: LGHDT, YNNKEL (reference sequence). V dropped 0 bases and J dropped 8; count of bases not matched to a gene: 5. This CDR3 spans 14 amino acids.